The clone carrying this T cell receptor (beta chain) was seen repeatedly, ten times or more. This sample stems from a study of T cells in Graves' hyperthyroidism and ophthalmopathy. Hyperthyroidism in the patients, aged 18 to 65, was newly diagnosed and under 2 months in duration. The study excluded patients with uncontrolled infection, other autoimmune disease, pregnancy or lactation. It was RNA transcripts that yielded the amplified TCR beta CDR3 regions. With the HTBI primer set, the TCR CDR3 went through a first round of RT-PCR. MiXCR, applied by TCRdb to the multiplex PCR reads, yields one record per CDR3 protein. Of 600,000 to 800,000 distinct CDR3 sequences in the sample, about 35% were seen once. This CDR3 is built from 14 residues. Germline V lookup: CDR1 ENHRY, CDR2 SYGVKD. V was clipped by 4 bases and J by 2 bases, with 12 bases between them.

The clonotype originates from a woman between 40 and 55 years old with Graves' hyperthyroidism. The source material was blood. The V and J genes are TRBV10-3 and TRBJ2-7, with D possibly matching TRBD1 (6 bases). The CDR3 loop is CAISVGQRTYEQYF. The CDR3 DNA reads TGTGCCATCAGTGTAGGACAGAGAACCTACGAGCAGTACTTC.